Following are 20 T cell receptor beta chains from one sample sequenced in a study of cytomegalovirus exposure and HLA in healthy donors (dated by TCRdb to 2016 to 2017). Library generation was performed with the immunoSEQ multiplex PCR assay. A mixture of 60 forward primers for TCR Vbeta segments and 13 reverse primers for TCR Jbeta segments was used in the multiplex PCR. As stored in TCRdb, this immuneACCESS dataset retains in-frame rearrangements with V and J assigned. A fraction of the clones does not appear; measured against another copy, unresolved V genes explain less than half of the discrepancy, and the remainder lacks a known reason. This sample gives around 130,000 clones in total; approximately 82% of them show up just once. Less than 3.5% of the sample is held by the ten biggest clonotypes. Sequenced sample: PBMCs. Receptors originate from a man aged 50 to 60 in good health and CMV-seronegative.

The chain joins TRBV7-2 to TRBJ2-4; 8 bases match TRBD1. Trimming at V came to 0 bases and at J to 16 bases, leaving 11 bases not matched to a gene. This CDR3 has 14 amino acids. Germline V gives CDR1 SGHTA, CDR2 FQGNSA. In DNA form, the CDR3 reads TGTGCCAGCAGCTTAGCGTACCCAGGACAGGGACAATACTTC. It specifies CASSLAYPGQGQYF. The complete variable domain, with remaining parts taken from reference TRBV7-2 and TRBJ2-4, reads GAGVSQSPSNKVTEKGKDVELRCDPISGHTALYWYRQSLGQGLEFLIYFQGNSAPDKSGLPSDRFSAERTGGSVSTLTIQRTQQEDSAVYLCASSLAYPGQGQYFGAGTRLSVL.

This chain joins TRBV5-1 and TRBJ2-7, with 9 bases that match TRBD2. V lost 1 base, J lost 6 bases, and 5 bases stayed unmatched. The CDR3 runs 14 residues. Germline CDR1 reads SGHRS; CDR2 reads YFSETQ. CDR3 loop: CASSLKAGGFEQYF. The CDR3 DNA reads TGCGCCAGCAGCTTGAAAGCGGGGGGATTCGAGCAGTACTTC.

V is TRBV6-5 and J is TRBJ1-5; TRBD1 aligns across 7 bases. This CDR3 is 13 amino acids long. V lost 6 bases and J lost 4; bases outside the gene matches: 3. The germline CDR1 and CDR2 sequences are MNHEY and SVGAGI. The CDR3 is CASRTGLNQPQHF. The DNA for the CDR3 is TGTGCCAGCAGGACAGGGCTTAATCAGCCCCAGCATTTT.

The chain joins TRBV27 to TRBJ1-5; 9 nucleotides agree with TRBD1. Germline V gene lookup returns CDR1 MNHEY and CDR2 SMNVEV (reference sequence). V lost 5 bases to trimming and J lost 7 bases; unmatched junction nucleotides: 3. CDR3 size: 13 residues. The CDR3 loop is CASSRQGEQPQHF. The CDR3 region has the DNA TGTGCCAGCAGTCGACAGGGGGAACAGCCCCAGCATTTT.

CDR3 bases: TGTGCCAGCAGCTTGGGCGGGGAGCCTCTCCTTCGGTTCTTC. Translation gives CASSLGGEPLLRFF. The rearrangement links TRBV5-6 to TRBJ2-1; possibly TRBD2 for D (6 bases). Germline CDR1 and CDR2: SGHDT and YYEEEE. The CDR3 contains 14 residues. Trimming removed 0 bases from V and 15 bases from J, with 19 bases in between.

The chain joins TRBV5-1 to TRBJ2-2, with 8 bases aligning to TRBD1. The J segment lost 5 bases and the V segment lost 0 bases, leaving 9 bases of the junction unmatched. Germline values: CDR1 SGHRS, CDR2 YFSETQ. The CDR3 spans 17 residues. The CDR3 DNA reads TGCGCCAGCAGCTTGGTCCTCACAGGGGGATTGACCGGGGAGCTGTTTTTT. It is translated as CASSLVLTGGLTGELFF. The variable domain in full, with the rest retrieved from reference TRBV5-1 and TRBJ2-2, is KAGVTQTPRYLIKTRGQQVTLSCSPISGHRSVSWYQQTPGQGLQFLFEYFSETQRNKGNFPGRFSGRQFSNSRSEMNVSTLELGDSALYLCASSLVLTGGLTGELFFGEGSRLTVL.

V usage is TRBV2 and J usage is TRBJ2-2; maybe TRBD1 (6 bases). This CDR3 is 15 amino acids long. Germline CDR1 is SNHLY and CDR2 is FYNNEI. The V end was cut by 3 bases, the J end by 5 bases, with 13 bases between. CDR3 DNA sequence: TGTGCCAGCAGTGACCCGGGAAGGGGGACCGGGGAGCTGTTTTTT. This gives the protein CASSDPGRGTGELFF.

V is TRBV19 and J is TRBJ1-6, with D perhaps matching TRBD1 (5 bases). The V gene's germline CDR1 is LNHDA and CDR2 SQIVND (reference sequence). CDR3 length: 13 amino acids. Trimming took off 1 base at V and 9 bases at J, with 7 bases between the two ends. The CDR3 here is CASSIGGRSPLHF. CDR3 bases: TGTGCCAGTAGTATAGGGGGCCGTTCACCCCTCCACTTT.

V and J are TRBV29-1 and TRBJ2-1; 10 bases are shared with TRBD1. CDR3 length: 12 amino acids. V lost 6 bases to trimming and J lost 7 bases; unmatched junction nucleotides: 3. CDR1 is SQVTM, CDR2 ANQGSEA, per germline. As DNA, the CDR3 is TGCAGCGTAGGACAGGGGGTGAATGAGCAGTTCTTC. As protein: CSVGQGVNEQFF.

The J gene is TRBJ2-7, the V gene TRBV9; tentatively, D is TRBD2 (5 bases). V shed 3 bases and J shed 1 base, with 11 bases lying between them. The CDR3 has 14 residues. CDR1 and CDR2 from the germline V gene are SGDLS and YYNGEE. The chain's CDR3 is CASSGAGASYEQYF. As DNA, the CDR3 is TGTGCCAGCAGCGGGGCGGGCGCTTCCTACGAGCAGTACTTC.

This chain joins TRBV7-9 and TRBJ2-6, with a tentative D call TRBD1 (6 bases). Germline CDR1 and CDR2: SEHNR and FQNEAQ (reference sequence). The CDR3 runs 17 residues. Trimming took off 2 bases at V and 1 base at J, with 12 bases between the two ends. Here the CDR3 reads CASSLTLRGSGANVLTF. The DNA for the CDR3 is TGTGCCAGCAGCTTAACCCTAAGGGGGTCTGGGGCCAACGTCCTGACTTTC.

The chain employs TRBV4-2 and TRBJ2-5; 8 bases match TRBD2. The DNA matches TRBJ2-7 better at its end, which makes the J call doubtful. There are 14 residues in the CDR3. Looked up from germline, CDR1 is LGHNA and CDR2 is YNFKEQ. CDR3: CASSQGGGRYEQYF. The CDR3, as DNA: TGTGCCAGCAGCCAAGGCGGGGGGCGATACGAGCAGTACTTC.

The V call is TRBV4-1, the J call TRBJ2-7; 8 positions match TRBD2. This CDR3 region has 14 residues. Germline V gives CDR1 MGHRA, CDR2 YSYEKL. V trimming: 1 base; J trimming: 6 bases; junction bases outside the gene matches: 5. This CDR3 reads CASSQAAGVGEQYF. The CDR3 region has the DNA TGCGCCAGCAGCCAAGCAGCGGGGGTGGGCGAGCAGTACTTC.

This sequence joins TRBV5-4 and TRBJ1-1; D gene unclear. The germline V and J ends were trimmed by 2 bases and 0 bases, with 8 bases remaining between them. CDR3 size: 14 residues. CDR1 is SGHNT, CDR2 YYREEE, per germline (reference sequence). The CDR3 is CASSFLQMNTEAFF. The CDR3 nucleotides are TGTGCCAGCAGCTTTCTACAGATGAACACTGAAGCTTTCTTT.

The chain employs TRBV11-2 and TRBJ2-1; possible D gene TRBD2, 6 bases. The V gene's germline CDR1 is SGHAT and CDR2 FQNNGV. V lost 1 base to trimming and J lost 6 bases, with 10 bases between them. CDR3 length: 14 residues. DNA for the CDR3: TGTGCCAGCAGCTTAGTTGGGACTCCCAATGAGCAGTTCTTC. This gives the protein CASSLVGTPNEQFF.

The chain links TRBV7-9 to TRBJ2-6, with 7 bases matching TRBD1. V shed 6 bases, J shed 0 bases, and the junction held 14 bases outside the gene matches. Germline V gives CDR1 SEHNR, CDR2 FQNEAQ (reference sequence). This CDR3 is 19 amino acids long. CDR3 DNA sequence: TGTGCCAGCAGGGTATTAACAGGGGAATTTGTCTCTGGGGCCAACGTCCTGACTTTC. Translated, it gives CASRVLTGEFVSGANVLTF.

This rearrangement joins TRBV10-2 to TRBJ2-7; 14 positions agree with TRBD2. This CDR3 spans 18 amino acids. From germline, CDR1 is WSHSY and CDR2 SAAADI. V trimming: 4 bases; J trimming: 3 bases; junction bases outside the gene matches: 11. The CDR3 loop reads CASSATGTSGGAGYEQYF. The CDR3 DNA sequence: TGCGCCAGCAGTGCCACCGGGACTAGCGGGGGTGCGGGCTACGAGCAGTACTTC.

V and J are TRBV6-5 and TRBJ2-5; maybe TRBD1 (6 bases). The DNA end favors TRBJ2-7, so the J call may be wrong. CDR1 MNHEY and CDR2 SVGAGI come from the germline V gene. The CDR3 is 13 amino acids. Here the CDR3 DNA reads TGTGCCAGCACCGAACAGGGTACCTACGAGCAGTACTTC. Residues: CASTEQGTYEQYF.

This clone was counted between two and nine times. V is TRBV4-1 and J is TRBJ1-1; the D gene is possibly TRBD1 (6 bases). Germline values: CDR1 MGHRA, CDR2 YSYEKL. The V end lost 4 bases, the J end lost 1 base, and 7 bases lay between the germline ends. The CDR3 extends over 13 amino acids. The CDR3 sequence is CASSLQGNTEAFF. The CDR3 DNA follows: TGCGCCAGCAGCCTACAGGGGAACACTGAAGCTTTCTTT.

The V and J genes are TRBV18 and TRBJ2-1, with TRBD2 matching over 8 bases. J lost 5 bases, V lost 2 bases, and 5 bases had no gene match. Germline V gene data show CDR1 as KGHSH and CDR2 as LQKENI. There are 15 residues in the CDR3. CDR3 loop: CASSPGTGGDNEQFF. As DNA, the CDR3 is TGTGCCAGCTCACCAGGGACGGGGGGGGACAATGAGCAGTTCTTC.